This is a list of T cell receptor beta chains from one sample in a study of blood T cell repertoires in COVID-19. Data came from immunoSEQ multiplex PCR; TCRdb stores just in-frame clones and leaves some out. In the table there are about 200,000 clones, 75% to 85% of which are singletons. The sample consisted of peripheral blood. These receptor sequences come from a woman aged 70-85 years with COVID-19, enrolled during active disease. CDR3s include the opening cysteine and the closing phenylalanine or tryptophan. Each record gives: D gene, V gene, J gene, CDR3 length, clone size, CDR3 protein, CDR3 DNA. D genes are given only for firm matches. Expanded clones are given a class, and other clones once, few, many or no size at all.

d_call: TRBD2; v_call: TRBV7-2; j_call: TRBJ2-1; cdr3_length: 15; clone_size: -; cdr3_aa: CASSWGLADYNEQFF; cdr3_nt: TGTGCCAGCAGCTGGGGACTAGCGGACTACAATGAGCAGTTCTTC
d_call: TRBD1; v_call: TRBV6-1; j_call: TRBJ2-1; cdr3_length: 16; clone_size: -; cdr3_aa: CASSERTGLTYNEQFF; cdr3_nt: TGTGCCAGCAGTGAAAGGACAGGGTTGACCTACAATGAGCAGTTCTTC
d_call: -; v_call: TRBV2; j_call: TRBJ1-6; cdr3_length: 12; clone_size: -; cdr3_aa: CASSPSVSPLHF; cdr3_nt: TGTGCCAGCAGTCCCTCCGTGTCACCCCTCCACTTT
d_call: -; v_call: TRBV2; j_call: TRBJ1-2; cdr3_length: 15; clone_size: -; cdr3_aa: CASSGVVDSFDGYTF; cdr3_nt: TGTGCCAGCAGTGGAGTTGTGGACAGTTTCGATGGCTACACCTTC
d_call: TRBD1; v_call: TRBV11-3; j_call: TRBJ1-1; cdr3_length: 16; clone_size: once; cdr3_aa: CASSSYSGQANTEAFF; cdr3_nt: TGTGCCAGCAGCTCTTACTCGGGACAGGCAAACACTGAAGCTTTCTTT
d_call: -; v_call: TRBV11-2; j_call: TRBJ1-6; cdr3_length: 12; clone_size: -; cdr3_aa: CASSIGVTPLHF; cdr3_nt: TGTGCCAGCAGCATAGGAGTCACACCCCTCCACTTT
d_call: -; v_call: TRBV19; j_call: TRBJ1-4; cdr3_length: 13; clone_size: few; cdr3_aa: CASSIDTGEKLFF; cdr3_nt: TGTGCCAGTAGTATAGATACAGGTGAAAAACTGTTTTTT
d_call: -; v_call: TRBV29-1; j_call: TRBJ1-2; cdr3_length: 11; clone_size: -; cdr3_aa: CSVVSGGSYTF; cdr3_nt: TGCAGCGTAGTAAGCGGGGGCTCCTACACCTTC
d_call: -; v_call: TRBV5-6; j_call: TRBJ1-3; cdr3_length: 15; clone_size: -; cdr3_aa: CASSLGTESGNTIYF; cdr3_nt: TGTGCCAGCAGCTTGGGGACAGAATCTGGAAACACCATATATTTT
d_call: -; v_call: TRBV7-2; j_call: TRBJ1-1; cdr3_length: 15; clone_size: -; cdr3_aa: CASSLATTPNTEAFF; cdr3_nt: TGTGCCAGCAGCTTAGCCACCACTCCGAACACTGAAGCTTTCTTT
d_call: TRBD1; v_call: TRBV27; j_call: TRBJ1-1; cdr3_length: 17; clone_size: -; cdr3_aa: CASSLIGQGGRNTEAFF; cdr3_nt: TGTGCCAGCAGTTTAATAGGACAGGGAGGAAGGAACACTGAAGCTTTCTTT
d_call: -; v_call: TRBV7-8; j_call: TRBJ2-7; cdr3_length: 14; clone_size: -; cdr3_aa: CASSLRVRGYEQYF; cdr3_nt: TGTGCCAGCAGCTTAAGAGTCAGGGGATACGAGCAGTACTTC
d_call: TRBD2; v_call: TRBV5-1; j_call: TRBJ2-3; cdr3_length: 16; clone_size: -; cdr3_aa: CASSLALAGFTDTQYF; cdr3_nt: TGCGCCAGCAGCTTGGCGCTAGCGGGGTTTACAGATACGCAGTATTTT
d_call: -; v_call: TRBV7-8; j_call: TRBJ1-3; cdr3_length: 14; clone_size: -; cdr3_aa: CASSLGTTGNTIYF; cdr3_nt: TGTGCCAGCAGCCTCGGGACAACTGGAAACACCATATATTTT